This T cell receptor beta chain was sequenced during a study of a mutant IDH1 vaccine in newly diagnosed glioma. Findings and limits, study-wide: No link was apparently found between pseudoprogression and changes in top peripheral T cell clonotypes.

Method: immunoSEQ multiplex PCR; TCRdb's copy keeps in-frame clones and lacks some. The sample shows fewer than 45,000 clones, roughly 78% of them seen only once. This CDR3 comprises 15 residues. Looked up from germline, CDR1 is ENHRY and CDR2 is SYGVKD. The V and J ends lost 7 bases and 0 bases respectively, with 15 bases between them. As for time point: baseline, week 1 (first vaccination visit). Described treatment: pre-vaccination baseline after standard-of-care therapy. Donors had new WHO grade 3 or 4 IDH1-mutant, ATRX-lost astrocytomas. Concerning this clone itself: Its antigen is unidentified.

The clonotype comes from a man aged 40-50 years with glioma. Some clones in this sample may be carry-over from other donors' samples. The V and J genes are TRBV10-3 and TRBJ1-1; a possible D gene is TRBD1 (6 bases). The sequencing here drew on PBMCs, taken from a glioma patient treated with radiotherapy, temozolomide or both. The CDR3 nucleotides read TGTGCCATCAACACGGGGGCAGAAATGAACACTGAAGCTTTCTTT. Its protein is CAINTGAEMNTEAFF.